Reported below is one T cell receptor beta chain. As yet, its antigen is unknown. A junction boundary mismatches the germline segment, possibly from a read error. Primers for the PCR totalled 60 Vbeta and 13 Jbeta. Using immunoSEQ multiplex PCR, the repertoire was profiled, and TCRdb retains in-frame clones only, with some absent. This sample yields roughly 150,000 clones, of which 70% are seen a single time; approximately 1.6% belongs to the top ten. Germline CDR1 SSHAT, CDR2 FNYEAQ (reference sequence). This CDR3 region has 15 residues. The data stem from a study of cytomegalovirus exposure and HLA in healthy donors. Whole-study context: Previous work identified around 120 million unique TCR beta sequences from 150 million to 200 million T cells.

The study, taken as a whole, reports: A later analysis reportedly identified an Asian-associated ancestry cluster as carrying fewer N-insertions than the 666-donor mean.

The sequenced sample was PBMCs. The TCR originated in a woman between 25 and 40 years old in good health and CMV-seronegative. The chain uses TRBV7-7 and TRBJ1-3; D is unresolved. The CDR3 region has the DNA TGTGCTAGCAGCTTAGCTAGCAGCTCTGGAAACACCATATATTTT. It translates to CASSLASSSGNTIYF.